These 10 T cell receptor beta chains share one sample of origin, sequenced in a study of T-cell reconstitution after alpha-beta-depleted transplantation in children listed by TCRdb under 2016. The library came from PCR. The instrument was an Illumina HiSeq 2500. TCR library preparation used molecular barcoding, with unique molecular identifiers applied to normalize quantification of the TCRbeta repertoire. The raw public data were reprocessed by TCRdb itself: fastp quality trimming at Q25, MiXCR clonotype calling, in-frame beta chains only. CDR3 protein duplicates are merged, each entry listing the most common genes and DNA. The sample profile shows 640,000 or so distinct CDR3 sequences; around 17% of them were found once. Approximately 1% of the sample goes to the ten largest clones. Material: PBMCs from the stem cell graft donor, obtained from the stem cell graft. The receptors derive from a human donor who donated a stem cell graft to a child with acute myeloid leukemia.

The CDR3 spells CASTPQRGGVNEQFF. CDR3 nucleotides: TGTGCCAGCACTCCCCAGCGGGGGGGTGTGAATGAGCAGTTCTTC. The chain couples TRBV6-2 or TRBV6-3 to TRBJ2-1; 10 nucleotides align to TRBD2. There are 15 residues in the CDR3. The V gene's germline CDR1 is MNHEY and CDR2 SVGEGT. With V trimmed by 7 bases and J by 7 bases, 10 bases remained unmatched.

This clonotype was counted ten times or more. V and J are TRBV3-1 and TRBJ2-1; 7 bases are a match to TRBD1. The V segment lost 6 bases and the J segment 1 base; nucleotides outside the gene matches: 0. The CDR3 spans 13 residues. From germline, CDR1 is LGHDT and CDR2 YNNKEL (reference sequence). CDR3 protein: CASRTGSYNEQFF. In DNA form, the CDR3 reads TGTGCCAGCAGGACAGGGTCCTACAATGAGCAGTTCTTC.

The chain recombines TRBV6-1 with TRBJ2-7; 7 bases are a match to TRBD2. J lost 3 bases, V lost 6 bases, and 5 bases had no gene match. The CDR3 covers 13 residues. CDR1 is MNHNS and CDR2 is SASEGT in the germline V gene. CDR3 sequence reads: CASRPGTIYEQYF. The CDR3 nucleotides are TGTGCCAGCAGACCCGGGACTATCTACGAGCAGTACTTC.

With regard to this clonotype: One end of the junction fails to match germline, which may point to a read error. The chain employs TRBV20-1 and TRBJ2-2, with 9 bases identical to TRBD1. In germline, CDR1 is DFQATT, CDR2 SNEGSKA (reference sequence). The CDR3 runs 17 residues. The CDR3 DNA reads as TGCTGTGCTACCTCCCTACAGGGGGCAGGTCACACCGGGGAGCTGTTTTTT. Translated, it gives CCATSLQGAGHTGELFF.

This rearrangement joins TRBV20-1 to TRBJ1-5, with 8 bases identical to TRBD1. The CDR3 extends over 14 amino acids. Germline CDR1 and CDR2: DFQATT and SNEGSKA (reference sequence). J lost 0 bases, V lost 3 bases, and 1 base had no gene match. The DNA for the CDR3 is TGCAGTGCTAGGACAGGGGCTAGCAATCAGCCCCAGCATTTT. It translates to CSARTGASNQPQHF.

The rearrangement joins TRBV13 to TRBJ2-5; 13 nucleotides match TRBD2. The CDR3 is made up of 16 amino acids. Germline V gives CDR1 PRHDT, CDR2 FYEKMQ (reference sequence). J was trimmed by 3 bases and V by 4 bases; bases with no gene match: 5. The CDR3 reads CASSSRLAGGEETQYF. For the CDR3, the DNA is TGTGCCAGCAGCTCTCGACTAGCGGGGGGCGAAGAGACCCAGTACTTC.

This clonotype was detected a few times. The gene calls are TRBV24-1 and TRBJ2-1; 9 bases are a match to TRBD2. The CDR3 consists of 16 residues. J was trimmed by 6 bases and V by 1 base; bases with no gene match: 6. Germline V gene lookup returns CDR1 KGHDR and CDR2 SFDVKD. The CDR3 protein is CATSDFSGGGSNEQFF. The CDR3 bases are TGTGCCACCAGTGATTTTAGCGGGGGAGGCTCCAATGAGCAGTTCTTC.

This clonotype was counted at least ten times. The chain links TRBV7-7 to TRBJ2-3, with a possible D match to TRBD2 (5 bases). The CDR3 runs to 13 residues. V lost 2 bases and J 5 bases, leaving 8 bases between the germline ends. CDR1 and CDR2 (germline): SSHAT, FNYEAQ (reference sequence). CDR3 residues: CASSLLALDTQYF. CDR3 nucleotides: TGTGCCAGCAGCTTACTAGCTTTAGATACGCAGTATTTT.

The chain couples TRBV20-1 to TRBJ1-5, with D perhaps TRBD1 (5 bases). In germline, CDR1 is DFQATT, CDR2 SNEGSKA (reference sequence). Trimming pared 6 bases from V and 1 base from J, leaving 22 bases between. The CDR3 is 17 residues long. In DNA form, the CDR3 reads TGCAGTGCGTCCCGGTTTGGGGCGGGGATGAGCAATCAGCCCCAGCATTTT. Its protein product is CSASRFGAGMSNQPQHF.

In this sample, this clonotype turned up a few times. J is TRBJ2-1 and V is TRBV24-1, with 12 bases that match TRBD2. Germline CDR1 and CDR2: KGHDR and SFDVKD. This CDR3 region has 16 residues. V lost 10 bases, J lost 4 bases, and 10 bases stayed unmatched. The CDR3 nucleotides are TGTGCCACAGCCCTAGCGGGGGGGGGAGTTTACAATGAGCAGTTCTTC. It codes for CATALAGGGVYNEQFF.